This T cell receptor beta chain was found in a study of blood T cell repertoires in COVID-19. Study context: PBMCs, B-cell-depleted T cells, or T cells were the source of the cDNA or gDNA that made up the material.

Assay used: immunoSEQ multiplex PCR; TCRdb lists only in-frame clones, some missing. This table has about 280,000 clones, 70% to 90% appearing once. J lost 0 bases, V lost 2 bases, and 3 bases had no gene match. CDR1 is SGHTA and CDR2 is FQGNSA in the germline V gene. This CDR3 spans 17 amino acids. Cohorts were assigned according to the clinical history that participants reported. This chain joins TRBV7-2 and TRBJ1-6; 8 nucleotides align to TRBD1. The receptor was isolated from a woman aged 60-75 years in a cohort exposed to, infected with or recovered from COVID-19 (not recorded which). The sequenced sample consisted of PBMCs or T cells enriched from blood (not recorded which). The CDR3 DNA is TGTGCCAGCAGCTTAAGGACAGGGAGCTCCTATAATTCACCCCTCCACTTT. The encoded protein is CASSLRTGSSYNSPLHF.